This T cell receptor (beta chain) appears in the sequencing data of a study of T-cell reconstitution after alpha-beta-depleted transplantation in children (dated by TCRdb to the mid-2010s). Describing the broader study: T-cell immune reconstitution after TCRalphabeta/CD19-depleted allogeneic hematopoietic cell transplantation in children was quantitatively tracked in the study by means of TCR repertoire profiling.

To prepare the library, PCR was applied. The listed sequencing device is Illumina HiSeq 2500. To normalize quantification of the TCRbeta repertoire, the TCR libraries were built with molecular barcoding that relied on unique molecular identifiers. In TCRdb, the public reads were trimmed at Q25 with fastp and aligned with MiXCR, with productive beta chains retained. Each entry is one CDR3 protein sequence, shown with its most common DNA and genes. For this sample there are roughly 400,000 distinct CDR3 sequences; roughly 21% appear just once. Over 3.5% of the sample is taken by the ten largest. Points on this clonotype: Its antigen has not been determined. Nothing much larger sits one base from this clone, and base qualities are not available.

Material: PBMCs from the stem cell graft donor, obtained from the stem cell graft. The origin of this receptor is a human donor who donated a stem cell graft to a child with acute myeloid leukemia.

The DNA sequence is given as TGTGCCAGCTCACCGGCGGGACAGAATGGCTACACCTTC. Translated, this is CASSPAGQNGYTF. The chain employs TRBV18 and TRBJ1-2, with 7 bases aligning to TRBD1. The junction shows trimming of 3 bases on V and 6 bases on J, and the gene matches do not reach 4 bases of it. Spanning cysteine to phenylalanine, the CDR3 consists of 13 amino acids. The CDR3 DNA has 39 bases and is translated from base 1. CDR1 and CDR2 were assigned from the germline V gene as KGHSH and LQKENI.